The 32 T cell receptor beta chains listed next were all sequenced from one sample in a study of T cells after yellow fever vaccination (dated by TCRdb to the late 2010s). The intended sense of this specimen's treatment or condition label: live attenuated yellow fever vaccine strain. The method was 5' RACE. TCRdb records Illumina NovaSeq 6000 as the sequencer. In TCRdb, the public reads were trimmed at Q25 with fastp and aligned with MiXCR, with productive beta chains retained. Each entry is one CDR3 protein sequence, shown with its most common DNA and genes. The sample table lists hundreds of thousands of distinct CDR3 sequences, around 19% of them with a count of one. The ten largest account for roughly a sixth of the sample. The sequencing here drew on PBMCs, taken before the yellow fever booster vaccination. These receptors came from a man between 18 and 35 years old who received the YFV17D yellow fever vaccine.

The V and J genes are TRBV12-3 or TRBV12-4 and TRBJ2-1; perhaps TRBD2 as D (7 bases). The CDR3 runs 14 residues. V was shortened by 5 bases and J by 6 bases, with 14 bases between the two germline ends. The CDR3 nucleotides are TGTGCCAGCAGTAGGCGGGGGCTGGGCAATGAGCAGTTCTTC. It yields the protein CASSRRGLGNEQFF.

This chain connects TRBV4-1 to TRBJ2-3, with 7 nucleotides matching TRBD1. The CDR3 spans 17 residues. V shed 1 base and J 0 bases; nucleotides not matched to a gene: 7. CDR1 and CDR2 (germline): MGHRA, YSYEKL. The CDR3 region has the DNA TGCGCCAGCAGCCAAGGAACACCGGGACAGAGCACAGATACGCAGTATTTT. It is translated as CASSQGTPGQSTDTQYF.

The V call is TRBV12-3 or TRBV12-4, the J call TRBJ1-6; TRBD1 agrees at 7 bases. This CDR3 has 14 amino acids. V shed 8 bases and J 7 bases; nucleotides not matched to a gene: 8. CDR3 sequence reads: CASGSGTVNSPLHF. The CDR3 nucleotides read TGTGCCAGCGGGTCCGGGACAGTGAATTCACCCCTCCACTTT.

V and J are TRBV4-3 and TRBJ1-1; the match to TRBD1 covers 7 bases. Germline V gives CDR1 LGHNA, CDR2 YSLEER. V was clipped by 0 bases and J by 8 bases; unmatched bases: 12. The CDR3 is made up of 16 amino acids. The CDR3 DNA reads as TGCGCCAGCAGCCAAGATTCGAAGCGGACAGGTCCAGAAGCTTTCTTT. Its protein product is CASSQDSKRTGPEAFF.

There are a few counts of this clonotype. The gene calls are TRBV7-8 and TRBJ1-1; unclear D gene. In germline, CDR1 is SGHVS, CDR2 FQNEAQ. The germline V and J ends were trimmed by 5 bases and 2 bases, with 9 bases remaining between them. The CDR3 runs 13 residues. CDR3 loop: CASSPSLNTEAFF. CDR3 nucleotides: TGTGCCAGCAGCCCATCCTTAAACACTGAAGCTTTCTTT.

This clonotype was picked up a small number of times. This CDR3 reads CASSVTVAYEQYF. CDR3 nucleotide sequence: TGTGCCAGCAGCGTTACGGTCGCCTACGAGCAGTACTTC. The rearrangement joins TRBV7-9 to TRBJ2-7; D ambiguous. CDR1 and CDR2 from the germline V gene are SEHNR and FQNEAQ (reference sequence). V lost 5 bases and J 2 bases, leaving 10 bases between the germline ends. The length of the CDR3 is 13 residues. The full variable domain, rest sourced from reference TRBV7-9 and TRBJ2-7, is DTGVSQNPRHKITKRGQNVTFRCDPISEHNRLYWYRQTLGQGPEFLTYFQNEAQLEKSRLLSDRFSAERPKGSFSTLEIQRTEQGDSAMYLCASSVTVAYEQYFGPGTRLTVT.

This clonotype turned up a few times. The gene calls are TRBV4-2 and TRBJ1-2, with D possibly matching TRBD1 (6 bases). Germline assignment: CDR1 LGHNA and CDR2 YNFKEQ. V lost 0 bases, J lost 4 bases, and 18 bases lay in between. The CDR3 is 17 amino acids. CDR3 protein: CASSQDSIQGSFYGYTF. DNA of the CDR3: TGTGCCAGCAGCCAAGACTCCATACAGGGTTCGTTCTATGGCTACACCTTC.

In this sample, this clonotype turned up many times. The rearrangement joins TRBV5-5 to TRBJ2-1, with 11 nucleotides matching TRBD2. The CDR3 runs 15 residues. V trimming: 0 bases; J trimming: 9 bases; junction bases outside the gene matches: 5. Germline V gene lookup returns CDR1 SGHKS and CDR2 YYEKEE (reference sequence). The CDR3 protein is CASSLVAGGTGEQFF. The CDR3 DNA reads TGTGCCAGCAGCTTGGTAGCGGGGGGGACTGGTGAGCAGTTCTTC. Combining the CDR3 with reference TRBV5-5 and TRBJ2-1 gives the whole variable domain DAGVTQSPTHLIKTRGQQVTLRCSPISGHKSVSWYQQVLGQGPQFIFQYYEKEERGRGNFPDRFSARQFPNYSSELNVNALLLGDSALYLCASSLVAGGTGEQFFGPGTRLTVL.

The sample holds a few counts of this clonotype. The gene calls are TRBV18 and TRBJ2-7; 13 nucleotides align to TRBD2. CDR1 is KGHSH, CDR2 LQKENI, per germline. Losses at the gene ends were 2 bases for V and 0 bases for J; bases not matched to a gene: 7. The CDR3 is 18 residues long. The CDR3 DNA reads TGTGCCAGCTCACCAGTCGGACTAGCGGGGGAGAGCTCCTACGAGCAGTACGTC. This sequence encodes CASSPVGLAGESSYEQYV.

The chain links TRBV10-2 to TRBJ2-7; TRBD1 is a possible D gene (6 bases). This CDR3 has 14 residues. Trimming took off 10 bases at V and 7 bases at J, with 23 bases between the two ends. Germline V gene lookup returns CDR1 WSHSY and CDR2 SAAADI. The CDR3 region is CAIAEIARGGEQYF. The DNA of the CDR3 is TGCGCCATCGCCGAAATAGCCAGGGGTGGGGAGCAGTACTTC.

The CDR3 protein is CASSYGQGPNYGYTF. The CDR3 nucleotides read TGCGCCAGCAGCTACGGACAGGGGCCGAACTATGGCTACACCTTC. V usage is TRBV5-1 and J usage is TRBJ1-2, with 9 bases fitting TRBD1. CDR3 size: 15 residues. Germline-derived CDR1 and CDR2 are SGHRS and YFSETQ. V trimming: 3 bases; J trimming: 2 bases; junction bases outside the gene matches: 5. Supplemented by reference TRBV5-1 and TRBJ1-2, the full variable domain reads KAGVTQTPRYLIKTRGQQVTLSCSPISGHRSVSWYQQTPGQGLQFLFEYFSETQRNKGNFPGRFSGRQFSNSRSEMNVSTLELGDSALYLCASSYGQGPNYGYTFGSGTRLTVV.

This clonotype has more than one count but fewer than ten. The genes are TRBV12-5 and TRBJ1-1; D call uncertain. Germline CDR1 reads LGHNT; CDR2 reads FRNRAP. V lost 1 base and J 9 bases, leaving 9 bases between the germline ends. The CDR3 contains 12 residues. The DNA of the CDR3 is TGTGCTAGTGGTTTGGCCTTAGAGAAAGCTTTCTTT. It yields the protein CASGLALEKAFF.

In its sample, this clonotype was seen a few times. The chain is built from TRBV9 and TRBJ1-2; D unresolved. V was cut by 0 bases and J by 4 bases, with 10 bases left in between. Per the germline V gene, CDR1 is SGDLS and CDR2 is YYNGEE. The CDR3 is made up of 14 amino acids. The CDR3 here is CASSVGATSYGYTF. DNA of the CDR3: TGTGCCAGCAGCGTAGGAGCGACGAGCTATGGCTACACCTTC. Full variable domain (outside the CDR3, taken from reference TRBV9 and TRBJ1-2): DSGVTQTPKHLITATGQRVTLRCSPRSGDLSVYWYQQSLDQGLQFLIQYYNGEERAKGNILERFSAQQFPDLHSELNLSSLELGDSALYFCASSVGATSYGYTFGSGTRLTVV.

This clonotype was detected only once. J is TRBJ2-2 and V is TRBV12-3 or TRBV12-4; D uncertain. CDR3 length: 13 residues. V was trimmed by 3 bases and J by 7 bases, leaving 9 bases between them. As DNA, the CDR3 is TGTGCCAGCAGTTTGGGCACAGTCGGGGAGCTGTTTTTT. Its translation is CASSLGTVGELFF.

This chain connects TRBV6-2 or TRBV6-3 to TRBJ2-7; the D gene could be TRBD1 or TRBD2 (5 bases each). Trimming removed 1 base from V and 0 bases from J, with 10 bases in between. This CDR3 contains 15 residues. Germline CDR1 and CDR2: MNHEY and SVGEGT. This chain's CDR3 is CASSYLAGSSYEQYV. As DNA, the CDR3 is TGTGCCAGCAGTTACTTGGCAGGGAGCTCCTACGAGCAGTACGTC.

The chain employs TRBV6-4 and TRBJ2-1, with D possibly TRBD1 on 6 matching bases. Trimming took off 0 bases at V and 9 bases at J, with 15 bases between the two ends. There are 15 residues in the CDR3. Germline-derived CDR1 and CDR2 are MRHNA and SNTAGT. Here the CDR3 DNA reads TGTGCCAGCAGTGACTCATCAGGGGCGGTGAGTGAGCAGTTCTTC. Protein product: CASSDSSGAVSEQFF.

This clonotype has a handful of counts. The CDR3 sequence is CSVELLGRINYGYTF. Written as DNA, the CDR3 is TGCAGCGTTGAACTTTTGGGCAGGATAAACTATGGCTACACCTTC. The rearrangement uses TRBV29-1 and TRBJ1-2; D ambiguous. The V gene lost 2 bases and the J gene lost 2 bases, with 15 bases spanning the gap. Germline CDR1 and CDR2: SQVTM and ANQGSEA. The CDR3 is 15 amino acids.

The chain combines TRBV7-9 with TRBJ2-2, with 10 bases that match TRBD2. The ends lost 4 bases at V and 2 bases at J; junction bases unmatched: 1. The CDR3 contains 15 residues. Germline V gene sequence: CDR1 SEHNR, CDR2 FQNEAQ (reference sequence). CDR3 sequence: CASSSSGGNTGELFF. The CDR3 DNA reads TGTGCCAGCAGCTCTAGCGGGGGTAACACCGGGGAGCTGTTTTTT.

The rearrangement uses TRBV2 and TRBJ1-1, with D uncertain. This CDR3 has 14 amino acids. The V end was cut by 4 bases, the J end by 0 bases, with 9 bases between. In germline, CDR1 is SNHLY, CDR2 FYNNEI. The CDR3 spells CASSGLRVNTEAFF. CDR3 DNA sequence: TGTGCCAGCAGTGGGCTCAGAGTGAACACTGAAGCTTTCTTT.

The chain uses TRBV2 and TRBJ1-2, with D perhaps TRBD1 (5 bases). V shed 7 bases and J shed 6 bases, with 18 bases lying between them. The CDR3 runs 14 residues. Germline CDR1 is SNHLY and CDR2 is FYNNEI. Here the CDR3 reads CASTKGREENGYTF. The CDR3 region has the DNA TGTGCCAGCACAAAGGGCAGGGAGGAGAATGGCTACACCTTC.

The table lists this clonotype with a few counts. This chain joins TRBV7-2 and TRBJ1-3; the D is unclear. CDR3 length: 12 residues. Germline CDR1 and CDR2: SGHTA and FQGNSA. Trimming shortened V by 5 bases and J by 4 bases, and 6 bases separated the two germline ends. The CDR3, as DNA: TGTGCCAGCAGCCCCTACGGAAACACCATATATTTT. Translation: CASSPYGNTIYF.

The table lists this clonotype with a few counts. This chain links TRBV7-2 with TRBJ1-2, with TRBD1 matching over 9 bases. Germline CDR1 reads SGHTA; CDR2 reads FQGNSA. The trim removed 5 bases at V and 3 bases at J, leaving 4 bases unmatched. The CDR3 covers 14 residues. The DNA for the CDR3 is TGTGCCAGCAGCCCTAGACAGGGGGACTATGGCTACACCTTC. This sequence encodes CASSPRQGDYGYTF.

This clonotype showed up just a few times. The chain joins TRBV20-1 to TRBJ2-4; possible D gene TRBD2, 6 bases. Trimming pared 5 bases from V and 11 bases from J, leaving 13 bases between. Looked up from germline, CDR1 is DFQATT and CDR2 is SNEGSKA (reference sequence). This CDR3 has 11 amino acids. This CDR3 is CSAAPGGFQYF. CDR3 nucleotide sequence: TGCAGTGCTGCCCCTGGGGGGTTTCAGTACTTC.

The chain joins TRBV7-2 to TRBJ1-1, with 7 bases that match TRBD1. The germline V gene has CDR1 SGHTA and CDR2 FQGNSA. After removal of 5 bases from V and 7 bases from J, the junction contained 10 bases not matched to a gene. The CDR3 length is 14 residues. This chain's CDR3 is CASSRLVQGGEAFF. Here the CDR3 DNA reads TGTGCCAGCAGCCGATTAGTTCAGGGGGGTGAAGCTTTCTTT.

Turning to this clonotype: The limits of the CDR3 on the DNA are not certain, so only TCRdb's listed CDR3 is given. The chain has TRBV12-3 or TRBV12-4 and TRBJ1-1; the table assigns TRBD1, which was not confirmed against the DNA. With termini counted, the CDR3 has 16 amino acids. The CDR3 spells CASSFSVLAQGSEAFF.

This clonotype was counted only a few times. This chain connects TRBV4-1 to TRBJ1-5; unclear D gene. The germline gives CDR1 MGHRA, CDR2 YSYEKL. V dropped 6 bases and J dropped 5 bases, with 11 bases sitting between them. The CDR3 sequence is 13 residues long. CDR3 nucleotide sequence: TGCGCCAGCAGTAACGGAGTCGATCAGCCCCAGCATTTT. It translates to CASSNGVDQPQHF.

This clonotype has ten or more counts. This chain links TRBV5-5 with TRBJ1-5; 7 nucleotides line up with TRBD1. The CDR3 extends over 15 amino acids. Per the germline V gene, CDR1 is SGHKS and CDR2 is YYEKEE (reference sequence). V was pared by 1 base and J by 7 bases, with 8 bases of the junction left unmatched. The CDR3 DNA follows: TGTGCCAGCAGCTTGAGGGGGAACAGGGGACAGCCCCAGCATTTT. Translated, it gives CASSLRGNRGQPQHF.

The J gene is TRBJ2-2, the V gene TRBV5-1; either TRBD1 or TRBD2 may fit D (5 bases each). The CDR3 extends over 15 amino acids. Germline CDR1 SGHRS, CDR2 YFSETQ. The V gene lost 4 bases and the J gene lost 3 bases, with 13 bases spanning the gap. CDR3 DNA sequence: TGCGCCAGCAGCCGGAGGCAGGGCGACACCGGGGAGCTGTTTTTT. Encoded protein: CASSRRQGDTGELFF.

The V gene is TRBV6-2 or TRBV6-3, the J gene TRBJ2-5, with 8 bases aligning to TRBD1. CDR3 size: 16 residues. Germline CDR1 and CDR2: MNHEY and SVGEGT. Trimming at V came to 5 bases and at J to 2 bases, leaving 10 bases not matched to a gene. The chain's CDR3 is CASSPRQGRYQETQYF. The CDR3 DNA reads TGTGCCAGCAGTCCACGACAGGGGCGCTATCAAGAGACCCAGTACTTC.

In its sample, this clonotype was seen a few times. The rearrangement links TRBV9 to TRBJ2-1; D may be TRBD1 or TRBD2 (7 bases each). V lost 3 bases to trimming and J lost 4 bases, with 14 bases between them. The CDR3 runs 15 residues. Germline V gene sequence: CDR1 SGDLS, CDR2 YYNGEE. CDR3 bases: TGTGCCAGCAGCGCCACAGGGGAGGGGTACAATGAGCAGTTCTTC. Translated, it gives CASSATGEGYNEQFF.

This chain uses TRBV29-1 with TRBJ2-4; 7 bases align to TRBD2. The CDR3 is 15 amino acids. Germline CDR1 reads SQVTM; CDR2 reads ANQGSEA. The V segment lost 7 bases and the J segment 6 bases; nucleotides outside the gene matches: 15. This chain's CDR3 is CSAGRDAGVGNIQYF. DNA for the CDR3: TGCAGCGCCGGTCGGGACGCGGGGGTTGGAAACATTCAGTACTTC.

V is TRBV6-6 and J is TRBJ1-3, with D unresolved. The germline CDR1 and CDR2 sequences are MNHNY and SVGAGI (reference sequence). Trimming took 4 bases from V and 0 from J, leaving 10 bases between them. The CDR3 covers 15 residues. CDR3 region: CASSSVPGSGNTIYF. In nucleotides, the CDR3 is TGTGCCAGCAGTTCAGTTCCGGGCTCTGGAAACACCATATATTTT.